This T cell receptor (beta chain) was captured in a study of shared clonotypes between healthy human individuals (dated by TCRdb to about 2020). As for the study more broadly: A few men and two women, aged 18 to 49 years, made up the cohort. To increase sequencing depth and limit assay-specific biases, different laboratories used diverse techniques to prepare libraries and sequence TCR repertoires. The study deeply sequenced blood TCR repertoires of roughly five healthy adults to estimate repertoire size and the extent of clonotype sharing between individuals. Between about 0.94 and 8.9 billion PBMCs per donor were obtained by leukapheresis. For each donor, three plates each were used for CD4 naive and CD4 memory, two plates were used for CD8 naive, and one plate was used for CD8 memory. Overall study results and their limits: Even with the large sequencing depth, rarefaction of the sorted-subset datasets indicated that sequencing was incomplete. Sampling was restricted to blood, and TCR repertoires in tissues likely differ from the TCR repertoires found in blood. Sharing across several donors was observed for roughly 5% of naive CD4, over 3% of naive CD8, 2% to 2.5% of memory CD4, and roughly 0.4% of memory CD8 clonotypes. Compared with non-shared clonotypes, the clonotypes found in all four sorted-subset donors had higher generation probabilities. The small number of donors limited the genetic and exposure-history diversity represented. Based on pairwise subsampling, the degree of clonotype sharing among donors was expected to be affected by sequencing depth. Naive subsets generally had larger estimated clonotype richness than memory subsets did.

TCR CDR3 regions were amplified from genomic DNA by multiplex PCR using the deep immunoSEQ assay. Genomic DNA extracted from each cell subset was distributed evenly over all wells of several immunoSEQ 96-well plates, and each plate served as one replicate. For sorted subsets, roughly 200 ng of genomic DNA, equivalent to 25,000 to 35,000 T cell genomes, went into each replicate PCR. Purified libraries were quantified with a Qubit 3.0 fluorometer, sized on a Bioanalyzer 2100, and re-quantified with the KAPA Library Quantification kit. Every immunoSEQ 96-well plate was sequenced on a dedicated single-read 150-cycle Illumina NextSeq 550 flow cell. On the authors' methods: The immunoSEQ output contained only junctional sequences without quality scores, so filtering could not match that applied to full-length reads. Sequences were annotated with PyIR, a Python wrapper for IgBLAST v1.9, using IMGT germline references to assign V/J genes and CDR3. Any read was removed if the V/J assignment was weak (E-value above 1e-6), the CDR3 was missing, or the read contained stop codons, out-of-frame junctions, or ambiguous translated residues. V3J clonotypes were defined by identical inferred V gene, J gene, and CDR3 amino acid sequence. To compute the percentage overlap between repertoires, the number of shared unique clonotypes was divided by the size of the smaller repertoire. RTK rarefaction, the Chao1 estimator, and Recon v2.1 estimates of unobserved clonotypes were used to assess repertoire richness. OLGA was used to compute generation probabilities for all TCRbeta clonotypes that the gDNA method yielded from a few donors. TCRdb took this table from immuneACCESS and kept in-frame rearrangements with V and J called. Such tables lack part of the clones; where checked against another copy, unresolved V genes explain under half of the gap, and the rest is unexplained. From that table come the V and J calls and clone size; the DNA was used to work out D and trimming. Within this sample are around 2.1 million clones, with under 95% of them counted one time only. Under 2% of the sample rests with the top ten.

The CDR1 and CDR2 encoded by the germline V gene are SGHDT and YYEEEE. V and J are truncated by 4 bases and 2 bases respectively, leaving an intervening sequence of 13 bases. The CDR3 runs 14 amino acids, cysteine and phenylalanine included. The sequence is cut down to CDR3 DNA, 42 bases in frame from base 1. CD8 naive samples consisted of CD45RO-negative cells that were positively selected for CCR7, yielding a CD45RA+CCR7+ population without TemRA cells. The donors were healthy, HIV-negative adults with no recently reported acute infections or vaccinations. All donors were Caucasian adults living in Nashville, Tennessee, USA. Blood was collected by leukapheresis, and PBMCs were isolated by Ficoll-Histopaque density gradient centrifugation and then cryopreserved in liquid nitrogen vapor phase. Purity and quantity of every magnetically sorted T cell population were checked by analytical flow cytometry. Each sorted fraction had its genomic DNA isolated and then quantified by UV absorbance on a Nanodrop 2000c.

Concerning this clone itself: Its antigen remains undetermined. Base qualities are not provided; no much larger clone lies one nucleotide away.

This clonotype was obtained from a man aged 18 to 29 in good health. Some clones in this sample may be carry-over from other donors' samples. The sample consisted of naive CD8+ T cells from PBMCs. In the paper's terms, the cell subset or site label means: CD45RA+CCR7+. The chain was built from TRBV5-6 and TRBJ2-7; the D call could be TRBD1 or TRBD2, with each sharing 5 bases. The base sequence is TGTGCCAGCAGCCCCGGGACGGGTCCCTACGAGCAGTACTTC. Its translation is CASSPGTGPYEQYF.